These 13 T cell receptor beta chains were sequenced from one sample in a study of T-cell reconstitution after alpha-beta-depleted transplantation in children. Unique molecular identifiers featured in how the TCRbeta library was prepared. TCRdb reprocessed the PCR reads via MiXCR and lists one record per CDR3 protein. Of around 480,000 distinct CDR3 sequences in the sample, 30% to 35% were seen once. The sequenced sample was PBMCs from the stem cell graft donor, obtained from the stem cell graft. These receptor sequences come from a human donor who donated a stem cell graft to a child with aplastic anemia.

The genes are TRBV7-2 and TRBJ2-3, with TRBD2 identical over 10 bases. Germline CDR1 is SGHTA and CDR2 is FQGNSA. V dropped 2 bases and J dropped 5; count of bases not matched to a gene: 7. The CDR3 covers 16 residues. This chain's CDR3 is CASSLPAGGVRDTQYF. The CDR3 DNA follows: TGTGCCAGCAGCTTACCAGCGGGAGGGGTGAGAGATACGCAGTATTTT.

V and J are TRBV30 and TRBJ2-5; 14 bases agree with TRBD2. Germline CDR1 reads GTSNPN; CDR2 reads SVGIG (reference sequence). The CDR3 has 14 amino acids. Unmatched junction bases numbered 6, after V lost 3 bases and J lost 9 bases. In DNA form, the CDR3 reads TGTGCCTGGAGCCAGGGGACTAGCGGGAGAGCCCAGTACTTC. Residues: CAWSQGTSGRAQYF. Complete variable domain (other parts from reference TRBV30 and TRBJ2-5): SQTIHQWPATLVQPVGSPLSLECTVEGTSNPNLYWYRQAAGRGLQLLFYSVGIGQISSEVPQNLSASRPQDRQFILSSKKLLLSDSGFYLCAWSQGTSGRAQYFGPGTRLLVL.

This clonotype occurred a few times. This chain joins TRBV29-1 and TRBJ2-3, with D possibly matching TRBD2 (6 bases). V lost 4 bases, J lost 2 bases, and 10 bases lay in between. Germline CDR1 reads SQVTM; CDR2 reads ANQGSEA. The CDR3 runs 13 residues. The CDR3: CSVGSGYTDTQYF. For the CDR3, the DNA is TGCAGCGTTGGGAGCGGGTACACAGATACGCAGTATTTT.

This clonotype was seen more than once but under ten times. The V and J genes are TRBV10-3 and TRBJ2-1; D is unresolved. Germline-derived CDR1 and CDR2 are ENHRY and SYGVKD. This CDR3 contains 15 residues. V lost 3 bases and J 0 bases, leaving 9 bases between the germline ends. CDR3 DNA: TGTGCCATCAGTGATGTATTCAGCTCCTACAATGAGCAGTTCTTC. This encodes CAISDVFSSYNEQFF.

The V call is TRBV12-3 or TRBV12-4, the J call TRBJ2-5, with TRBD2 matching 9 bases. J gave up 2 bases and V 6 bases, and 7 bases lay outside the gene matches. The CDR3 loop spans 15 amino acids. The CDR3 region is CASRDSGSGQETQYF. As DNA, the CDR3 is TGTGCCAGCAGAGATAGCGGGAGCGGGCAAGAGACCCAGTACTTC.

The CDR3 is CASSQDESGGSGNTIYF. CDR3 nucleotide sequence: TGTGCCAGCAGCCAAGATGAGTCTGGGGGATCCGGAAACACCATATATTTT. The rearrangement joins TRBV4-2 to TRBJ1-3; possibly TRBD1 for D (5 bases). This CDR3 is 17 amino acids long. CDR1 and CDR2 from the germline V gene are LGHNA and YNFKEQ. V lost 0 bases, J lost 4 bases, and 16 bases lay in between.

This clonotype showed up just a few times. The chain carries TRBV12-3 or TRBV12-4 and TRBJ2-5, with TRBD1 matching 7 bases. The CDR3 consists of 12 residues. The ends lost 1 base at V and 11 bases at J; junction bases unmatched: 4. This CDR3 is CASSLGQGSQYF. The CDR3, as DNA: TGTGCCAGCAGTTTAGGACAGGGTTCACAGTACTTC.

This clonotype has a single count. The chain has TRBV20-1 and TRBJ2-1, with D possibly matching TRBD2 (6 bases). CDR1 and CDR2 (germline): DFQATT, SNEGSKA (reference sequence). The length of the CDR3 is 17 residues. Trimming took 0 bases from V and 0 from J, leaving 15 bases between them. The chain's CDR3 is CSARDLSAGFSYNEQFF. CDR3 DNA sequence: TGCAGTGCTAGAGATTTATCCGCGGGATTCTCCTACAATGAGCAGTTCTTC.

The chain uses TRBV11-3 and TRBJ2-1, with TRBD2 identical over 16 bases. The ends lost 4 bases at V and 2 bases at J; junction bases unmatched: 14. The CDR3 runs to 21 residues. Looked up from germline, CDR1 is SGHNT and CDR2 is YENEEA. CDR3 residues: CASSSYSGTSGRAPPYNEQFF. CDR3 nucleotide sequence: TGTGCCAGCAGCTCCTACTCCGGGACTAGCGGGAGGGCCCCCCCCTACAATGAGCAGTTCTTC.

This chain joins TRBV27 and TRBJ1-5; D is possibly TRBD1 (5 bases). The CDR3 spans 15 residues. With 4 bases removed from V and 5 bases from J, the gap between germline ends came to 15 bases. The germline CDR1 and CDR2 sequences are MNHEY and SMNVEV (reference sequence). DNA of the CDR3: TGTGCCAGCAGTTCGGGACTTATCCTCGATCAGCCCCAGCATTTT. Translation: CASSSGLILDQPQHF.

The rearrangement uses TRBV7-3 and TRBJ1-6; D unclear. The CDR3 extends over 15 amino acids. V lost 5 bases and J lost 7, with 15 bases in between. The germline gives CDR1 SGHTA, CDR2 FQGTGA. CDR3 residues: CASSDRPAGNSPLHF. The CDR3 bases are TGTGCCAGCAGCGACCGACCAGCTGGCAATTCACCCCTCCACTTT.

The chain has TRBV5-6 and TRBJ2-7; the match to TRBD1 covers 8 bases. Germline V CDR1 and CDR2: SGHDT, YYEEEE. The V gene end was trimmed by 6 bases and the J gene end by 3 bases; junction bases not matched to a gene: 2. The CDR3 consists of 12 residues. This CDR3 reads CASTGGVYEQYF. The CDR3 nucleotides are TGTGCCAGCACAGGGGGCGTCTACGAGCAGTACTTC.

This clonotype has just a few counts. The rearrangement links TRBV24-1 to TRBJ2-2; tentative D call: TRBD1 (5 bases). The CDR3 spans 14 residues. Deletions cut 9 bases from V and 1 base from J, with 11 bases between. CDR1 is KGHDR, CDR2 SFDVKD, per germline. The CDR3 loop reads CATETERNTGELFF. The CDR3, as DNA: TGTGCCACCGAGACAGAGCGGAACACCGGGGAGCTGTTTTTT.